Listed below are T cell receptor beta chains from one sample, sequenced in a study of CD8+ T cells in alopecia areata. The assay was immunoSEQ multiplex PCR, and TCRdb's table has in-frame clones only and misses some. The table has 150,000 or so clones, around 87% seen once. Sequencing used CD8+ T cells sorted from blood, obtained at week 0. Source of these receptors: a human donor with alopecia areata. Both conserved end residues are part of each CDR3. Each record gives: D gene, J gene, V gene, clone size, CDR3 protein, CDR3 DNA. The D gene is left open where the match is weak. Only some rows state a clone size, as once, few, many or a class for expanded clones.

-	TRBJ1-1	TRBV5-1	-	CASSFYGDTEAFF	TGCGCCAGCAGCTTTTATGGGGACACTGAAGCTTTCTTT
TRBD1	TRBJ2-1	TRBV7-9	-	CASSSPGQAYNEQFF	TGTGCCAGCAGTTCGCCGGGACAGGCCTACAATGAGCAGTTCTTC
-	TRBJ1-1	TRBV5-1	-	CASSLGGIEAFF	TGCGCCAGCAGCCTAGGAGGGATTGAAGCTTTCTTT
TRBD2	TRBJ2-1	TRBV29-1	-	CSVEEGLAGLSSSYNEQFF	TGCAGCGTTGAGGAGGGACTAGCGGGCTTGTCCAGCTCCTACAATGAGCAGTTCTTC
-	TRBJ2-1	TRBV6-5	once	CASSFEDSSYNEQFF	TGTGCCAGCAGCTTTGAAGACAGCTCCTACAATGAGCAGTTCTTC
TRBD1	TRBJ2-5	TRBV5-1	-	CASSRHRDRRATQYF	TGCGCCAGCAGCAGACACCGGGACAGACGGGCGACCCAGTACTTC
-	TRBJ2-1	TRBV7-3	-	CASSLGDEQFF	TGTGCCAGCAGCTTAGGAGATGAGCAGTTCTTC
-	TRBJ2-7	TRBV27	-	CASSFAGRGYEQYF	TGTGCCAGCAGTTTCGCGGGCAGGGGCTACGAGCAGTACTTC
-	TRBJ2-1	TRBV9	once	CASSLHNEQFF	TGTGCCAGCAGCCTTCACAATGAGCAGTTCTTC
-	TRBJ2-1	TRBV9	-	CASGSRPFF	TGTGCCAGCGGTAGCAGACCGTTCTTC
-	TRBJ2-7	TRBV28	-	CASSFGQLYEQYF	TGTGCCAGCAGTTTCGGACAGCTCTACGAGCAGTACTTC
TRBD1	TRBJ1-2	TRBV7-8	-	CASSAGQGEFGYTF	TGTGCCAGCAGCGCGGGACAGGGGGAGTTTGGCTACACCTTC
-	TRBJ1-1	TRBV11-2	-	CASSLGGLGAFF	TGTGCCAGCAGCTTGGGGGGTCTTGGAGCTTTCTTT
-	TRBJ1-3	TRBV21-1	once	CASSTRQGMGNTIYF	TGTGCCAGCAGCACCCGCCAGGGTATGGGAAACACCATATATTTT
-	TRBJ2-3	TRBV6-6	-	CASSYSGGQTDTQYF	TGTGCCAGCAGTTACTCGGGGGGACAGACAGATACGCAGTATTTT
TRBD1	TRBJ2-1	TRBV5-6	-	CASSPPGQGSYNEQFF	TGTGCCAGCAGCCCGCCGGGACAGGGCTCCTACAATGAGCAGTTCTTC
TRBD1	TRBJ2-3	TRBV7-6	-	CASSSLTGGTDTQYF	TGTGCCAGCAGCTCCTTGACAGGGGGCACAGATACGCAGTATTTT
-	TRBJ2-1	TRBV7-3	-	CASSLGSFDNEQFF	TGTGCCAGCAGCTTAGGATCATTCGACAATGAGCAGTTCTTC
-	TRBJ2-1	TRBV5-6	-	CASSRLNEQFF	TGTGCCAGCAGCCGATTAAATGAGCAGTTCTTC
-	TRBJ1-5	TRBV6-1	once	CASTPWGSDQPQHF	TGTGCCAGCACCCCGTGGGGGAGCGATCAGCCCCAGCATTTT
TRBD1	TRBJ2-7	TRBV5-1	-	CASSLGQGADEQYF	TGCGCCAGCAGCCTGGGACAGGGGGCCGACGAGCAGTACTTC
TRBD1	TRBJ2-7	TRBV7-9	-	CASSPKGQGPYEQYF	TGTGCCAGCAGCCCGAAGGGACAGGGACCCTACGAGCAGTACTTC
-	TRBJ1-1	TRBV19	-	CASSMTENTEAFF	TGTGCCAGTAGTATGACGGAGAACACTGAAGCTTTCTTT
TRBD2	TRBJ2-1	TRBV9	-	CASSVGGGDYNEQFF	TGTGCCAGCAGCGTAGGGGGAGGGGACTACAATGAGCAGTTCTTC
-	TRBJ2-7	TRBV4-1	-	CASSQVGGSGYEQYF	TGCGCCAGCAGCCAAGTCGGAGGATCCGGCTACGAGCAGTACTTC
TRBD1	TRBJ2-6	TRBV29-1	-	CSVEDWGQGISGANVLTF	TGCAGCGTTGAAGATTGGGGACAGGGGATATCTGGGGCCAACGTCCTGACTTTC
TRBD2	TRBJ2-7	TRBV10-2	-	CASSEFLAGEQYF	TGCGCCAGCAGTGAGTTTCTAGCGGGAGAGCAGTACTTC
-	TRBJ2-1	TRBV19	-	CASSSGGNNEQFF	TGTGCCAGTAGTAGTGGGGGAAACAATGAGCAGTTCTTC
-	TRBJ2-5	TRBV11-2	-	CASSLGDIPIEETQYF	TGTGCCAGCAGCCTAGGGGACATACCAATTGAAGAGACCCAGTACTTC
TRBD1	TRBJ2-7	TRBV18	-	CASSLGTGAYEQYF	TGTGCCAGCTCTCTCGGGACAGGGGCCTACGAGCAGTACTTC
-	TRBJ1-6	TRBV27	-	CASMQGDGSNSPLHF	TGTGCCAGCATGCAAGGGGATGGATCGAATTCACCCCTCCACTTT
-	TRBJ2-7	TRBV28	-	CASSSRFYSYEQYF	TGTGCCAGCAGTTCCCGTTTTTATTCATACGAGCAGTACTTC
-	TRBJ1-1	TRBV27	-	CASSLGLNTEAFF	TGTGCCAGCAGTTTAGGGTTGAACACTGAAGCTTTCTTT
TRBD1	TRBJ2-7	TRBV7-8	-	CASSLPTGTGLSEQYF	TGTGCCAGCAGCCTCCCCACCGGGACAGGGCTCTCCGAGCAGTACTTC
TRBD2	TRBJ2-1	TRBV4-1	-	CASSQEIGTSGGIYNEQFF	TGCGCCAGCAGCCAAGAAATCGGGACTAGCGGGGGGATTTACAATGAGCAGTTCTTC
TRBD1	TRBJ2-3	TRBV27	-	CASSLSQNRGTQYF	TGTGCCAGCAGTTTATCCCAAAACAGGGGAACGCAGTATTTT
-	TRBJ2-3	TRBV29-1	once	CSVEGGGTDTQYF	TGCAGCGTTGAGGGGGGCGGCACAGATACGCAGTATTTT
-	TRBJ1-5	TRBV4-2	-	CASSQVQPTGNQPQHF	TGTGCCAGCAGCCAGGTACAACCAACGGGCAATCAGCCCCAGCATTTT
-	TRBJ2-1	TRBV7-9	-	CASTSNGLSHNEQFF	TGTGCCAGCACCTCCAACGGCCTCTCTCACAATGAGCAGTTCTTC
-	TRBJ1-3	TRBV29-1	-	CSVEGREYSGNTIYF	TGCAGCGTTGAAGGTCGGGAGTACTCTGGAAACACCATATATTTT
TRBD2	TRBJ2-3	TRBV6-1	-	CASSEEVGGAADTQYF	TGTGCCAGCAGTGAAGAGGTCGGGGGGGCGGCAGATACGCAGTATTTT
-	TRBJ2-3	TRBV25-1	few	CASSVSDNTDTQYF	TGTGCCAGCAGTGTGTCGGACAACACAGATACGCAGTATTTT
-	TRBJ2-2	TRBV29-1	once	CSVEAVGEVTGELFF	TGCAGCGTTGAAGCGGTGGGAGAGGTCACCGGGGAGCTGTTTTTT
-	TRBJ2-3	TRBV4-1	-	CASSQERTDTQYF	TGCGCCAGCAGCCAAGAGCGAACAGATACGCAGTATTTT
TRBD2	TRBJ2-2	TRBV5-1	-	CASSLSLAGFRNTGELFF	TGCGCCAGCAGCTTGAGCCTAGCGGGTTTTCGGAACACCGGGGAGCTGTTTTTT
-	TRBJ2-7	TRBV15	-	CATSKNNYEQYF	TGTGCCACCAGTAAGAACAACTACGAGCAGTACTTC
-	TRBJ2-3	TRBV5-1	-	CASSLYLRVHGADTQYF	TGCGCCAGCAGCTTGTATTTGAGGGTCCATGGCGCAGATACGCAGTATTTT
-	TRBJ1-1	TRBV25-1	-	CASSESPRLAPNTEAFF	TGTGCCAGCAGTGAATCACCTCGGTTGGCGCCGAACACTGAAGCTTTCTTT
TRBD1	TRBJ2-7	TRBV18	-	CASSLPGQSYEQYF	TGTGCCAGCTCACTACCGGGACAGTCCTACGAGCAGTACTTC
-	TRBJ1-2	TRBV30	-	CASERTAFHYGYTF	TGTGCCTCAGAAAGGACGGCATTTCACTATGGCTACACCTTC
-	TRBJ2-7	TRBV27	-	CASSYSGPSYEQYF	TGTGCCAGCAGTTACTCGGGGCCATCCTACGAGCAGTACTTC
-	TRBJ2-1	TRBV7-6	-	CASSLGAENEQFF	TGTGCCAGCAGCTTAGGGGCGGAAAATGAGCAGTTCTTC
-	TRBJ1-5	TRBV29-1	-	CSVRTIGKPQHF	TGCAGCGTCAGGACAATAGGGAAGCCCCAGCATTTT
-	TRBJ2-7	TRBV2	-	CASSDSDSYEQYF	TGTGCCAGCAGTGATAGCGACTCCTACGAGCAGTACTTC
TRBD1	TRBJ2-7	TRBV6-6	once	CASSYVRTGSSYEQYF	TGTGCCAGCAGTTACGTTAGGACAGGGAGCTCCTACGAGCAGTACTTC
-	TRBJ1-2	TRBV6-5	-	CASSYGAGLYTF	TGTGCCAGCAGTTATGGGGCAGGGCTCTACACCTTC
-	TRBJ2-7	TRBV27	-	CASSFAGVAYEQYF	TGTGCCAGCAGTTTTGCAGGGGTAGCCTACGAGCAGTACTTC
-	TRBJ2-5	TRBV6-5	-	CASRLLATSQETQYF	TGTGCCAGCAGACTTCTAGCTACGTCTCAGGAGACCCAGTACTTC
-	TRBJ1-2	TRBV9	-	CASSPTVGGNYGYTF	TGTGCCAGCAGCCCCACAGTGGGGGGAAACTATGGCTACACCTTC